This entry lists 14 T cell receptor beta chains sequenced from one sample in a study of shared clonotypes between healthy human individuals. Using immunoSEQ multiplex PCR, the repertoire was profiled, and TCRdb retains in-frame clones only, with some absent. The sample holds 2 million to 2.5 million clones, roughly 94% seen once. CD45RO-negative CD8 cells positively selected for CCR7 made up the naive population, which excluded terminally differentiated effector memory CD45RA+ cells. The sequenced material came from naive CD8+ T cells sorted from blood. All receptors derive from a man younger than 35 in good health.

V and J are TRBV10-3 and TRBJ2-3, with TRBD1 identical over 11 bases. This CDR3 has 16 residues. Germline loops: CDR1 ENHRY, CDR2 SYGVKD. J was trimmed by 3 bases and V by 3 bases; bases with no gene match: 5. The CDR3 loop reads CAISEGQGAQTDTQYF. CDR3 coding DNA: TGTGCCATCAGTGAAGGACAGGGGGCGCAGACAGATACGCAGTATTTT.

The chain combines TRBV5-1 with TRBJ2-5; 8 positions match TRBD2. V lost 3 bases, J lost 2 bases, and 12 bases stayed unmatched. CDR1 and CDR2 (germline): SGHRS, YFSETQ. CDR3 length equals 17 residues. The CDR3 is CASSWRGSGVLQETQYF. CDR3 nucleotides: TGCGCCAGCAGCTGGAGGGGTAGCGGGGTGCTTCAAGAGACCCAGTACTTC.

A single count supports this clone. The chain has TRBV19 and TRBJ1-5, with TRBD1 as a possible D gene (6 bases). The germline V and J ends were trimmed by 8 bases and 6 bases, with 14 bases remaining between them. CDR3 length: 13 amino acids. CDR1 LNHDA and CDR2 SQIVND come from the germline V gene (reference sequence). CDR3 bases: TGTGCCAGTCAGGGGCAGGGAAGTCAGCCCCAGCATTTT. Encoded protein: CASQGQGSQPQHF. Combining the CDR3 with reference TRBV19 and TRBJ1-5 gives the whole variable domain DGGITQSPKYLFRKEGQNVTLSCEQNLNHDAMYWYRQDPGQGLRLIYYSQIVNDFQKGDIAEGYSVSREKKESFPLTVTSAQKNPTAFYLCASQGQGSQPQHFGDGTRLSIL.

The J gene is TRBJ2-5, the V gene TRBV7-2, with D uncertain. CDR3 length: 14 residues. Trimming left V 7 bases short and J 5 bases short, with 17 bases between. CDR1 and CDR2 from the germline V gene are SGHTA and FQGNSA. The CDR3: CASKWVHVEETQYF. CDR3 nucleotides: TGTGCCAGCAAGTGGGTACACGTAGAGGAGACCCAGTACTTC.

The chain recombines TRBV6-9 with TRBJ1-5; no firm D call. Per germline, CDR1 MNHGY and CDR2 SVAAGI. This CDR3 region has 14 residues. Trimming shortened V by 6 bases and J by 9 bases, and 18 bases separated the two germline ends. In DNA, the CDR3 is TGTGCCAGCAGCCATCACGATCCCCGGAGGCCCCAGCATTTT. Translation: CASSHHDPRRPQHF.

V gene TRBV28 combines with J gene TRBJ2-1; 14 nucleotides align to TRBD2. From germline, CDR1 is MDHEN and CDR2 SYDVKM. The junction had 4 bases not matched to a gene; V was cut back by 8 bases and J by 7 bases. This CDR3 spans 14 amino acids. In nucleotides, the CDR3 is TGTGCCAGCCGTAGACTAGCGGGGGGGAATGAGCAGTTCTTC. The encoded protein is CASRRLAGGNEQFF.

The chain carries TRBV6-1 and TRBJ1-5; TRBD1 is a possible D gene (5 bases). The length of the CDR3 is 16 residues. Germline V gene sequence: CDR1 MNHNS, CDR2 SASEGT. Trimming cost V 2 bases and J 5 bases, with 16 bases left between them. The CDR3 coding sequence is TGTGCCAGCAGTGAATCGGAGGGGTTATGGCATCAGCCCCAGCATTTT. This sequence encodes CASSESEGLWHQPQHF.

In nucleotides, the CDR3 is TGCGCCAGCAGCCCTAGCGGGGCGCCCACAGATACGCAGTATTTT. This codes for CASSPSGAPTDTQYF. The chain has TRBV4-1 and TRBJ2-3; 9 bases match TRBD2. V trimming: 4 bases; J trimming: 2 bases; junction bases outside the gene matches: 4. Germline V gene lookup returns CDR1 MGHRA and CDR2 YSYEKL. The CDR3 is 15 residues long.

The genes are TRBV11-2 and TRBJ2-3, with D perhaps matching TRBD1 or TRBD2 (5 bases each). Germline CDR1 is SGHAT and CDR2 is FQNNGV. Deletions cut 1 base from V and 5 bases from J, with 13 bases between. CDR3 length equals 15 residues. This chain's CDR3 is CASSLGTGPGDTQYF. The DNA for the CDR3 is TGTGCCAGCAGCTTAGGAACGGGGCCTGGAGATACGCAGTATTTT.

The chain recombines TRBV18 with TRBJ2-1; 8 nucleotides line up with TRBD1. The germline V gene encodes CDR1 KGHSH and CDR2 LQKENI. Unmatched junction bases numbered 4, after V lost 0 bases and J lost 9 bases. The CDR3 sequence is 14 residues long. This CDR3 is CASSPPDRVGEQFF. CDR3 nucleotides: TGTGCCAGCTCACCACCGGACAGGGTGGGTGAGCAGTTCTTC.

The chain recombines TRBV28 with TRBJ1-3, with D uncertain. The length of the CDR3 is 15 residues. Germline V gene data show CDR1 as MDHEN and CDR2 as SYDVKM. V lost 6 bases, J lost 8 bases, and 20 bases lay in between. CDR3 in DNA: TGTGCCAGCAGGGACCCAATGGGCCCGGAGGACACCATATATTTT. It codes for CASRDPMGPEDTIYF.

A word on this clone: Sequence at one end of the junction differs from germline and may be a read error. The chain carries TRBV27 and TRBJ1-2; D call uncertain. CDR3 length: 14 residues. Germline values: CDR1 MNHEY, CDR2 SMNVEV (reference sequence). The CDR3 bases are TGTGCCAGCAGTCCCTTTACGGGAGGCTATGACTACACCTTC. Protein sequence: CASSPFTGGYDYTF.

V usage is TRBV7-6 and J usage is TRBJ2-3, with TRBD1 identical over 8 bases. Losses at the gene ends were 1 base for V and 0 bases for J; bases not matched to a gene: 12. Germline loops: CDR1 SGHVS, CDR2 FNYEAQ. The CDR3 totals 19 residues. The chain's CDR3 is CASSLEITQGVTSTDTQYF. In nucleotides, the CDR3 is TGTGCCAGCAGCTTAGAAATCACACAGGGGGTTACTAGCACAGATACGCAGTATTTT.

Here the CDR3 DNA reads TGTGCCTGGAGTCCGGGGGCGGGATACACCGGGGAGCTGTTTTTT. This codes for CAWSPGAGYTGELFF. The chain combines TRBV30 with TRBJ2-2; possibly TRBD1 or TRBD2 for D (6 bases each). Trimming took 2 bases from V and 3 from J, leaving 13 bases between them. CDR3 length: 15 amino acids. The germline V gene encodes CDR1 GTSNPN and CDR2 SVGIG (reference sequence).